The clone carrying this TCR beta chain has a count of ten or more. The antigen remains undetermined. The authors amplified TCR beta CDR3 regions from RNA transcripts. HTBI-primed RT-PCR formed the first round, and a multiplex PCR formed the second. TCRdb analysed the multiplex PCR reads with MiXCR anew, one entry per CDR3 protein. The table shows 350,000 or so distinct CDR3 sequences, with 15% to 20% occurring only once. This entry comes from a study of Graves' ophthalmopathy and Graves' hyperthyroidism. Study-wide findings and caveats: This model predicted ophthalmopathy progression (sensitivity 70% to 71%, specificity around 72%). Most expanded thyroid clonotypes above 0.001 frequency also appeared in blood.

Germline-derived CDR1 and CDR2 are LGHDT and YNNKEL (reference sequence). The CDR3 spans 14 residues. The V gene lost 4 bases and the J gene lost 10 bases, with 19 bases spanning the gap. Physicians reached a diagnosis by relying on clinical symptoms, serum thyroxine, TRAb, thyroid ultrasound and orbital computed tomography. 7.5 to 10 ml of fresh blood yielded the PBMCs by density gradient. This chain links TRBV3-1 with TRBJ1-2; D is ambiguous. The TCR sequence derives from an adult man with Graves' ophthalmopathy. The sample was peripheral blood. In DNA, the CDR3 is TGTGCCAGCAGCCGTACTGAGACACGGGGTTCCTACACCTTC. Encoded protein: CASSRTETRGSYTF. The whole variable domain, filled in from reference TRBV3-1 and TRBJ1-2, reads DTAVSQTPKYLVTQMGNDKSIKCEQNLGHDTMYWYKQDSKKFLKIMFSYNNKELIINETVPNRFSPKSPDKAHLNLHINSLELGDSAVYFCASSRTETRGSYTFGSGTRLTVV.